This T cell receptor beta chain appears in the sequencing data of a study of T-cell reconstitution after alpha-beta-depleted transplantation in children. This clonotype was seen repeatedly, ten times or more. The CDR3 sequence is 14 residues long. V lost 3 bases to trimming and J lost 1 base; unmatched junction nucleotides: 5. Per germline, CDR1 DFQATT and CDR2 SNEGSKA (reference sequence). Unique molecular identifiers were incorporated during preparation of the TCRbeta library. One entry per CDR3 protein results from TCRdb running MiXCR on the PCR reads. Of about 640,000 distinct CDR3 sequences detected, 16% appear once; the ten largest clones hold 1.1%.

The source material was PBMCs from the stem cell graft donor, sampled from the stem cell graft. J is TRBJ1-1 and V is TRBV20-1; 7 positions agree with TRBD1. This TCR came from a human donor who donated a stem cell graft to a child with acute myeloid leukemia. In DNA, the CDR3 is TGCAGTGCTAGGTCCGGGACAGCGAACACTGAAGCTTTCTTT. It yields the protein CSARSGTANTEAFF.